This T cell receptor beta chain is drawn from a study of blood T cell repertoires in COVID-19. Study information: Sites across the United States, Italy and Spain contributed samples from acute and convalescent COVID-19. T cells, B-cell-depleted T cells, or PBMCs supplied cDNA or gDNA.

Repertoires were generated with immunoSEQ multiplex PCR, while TCRdb's copy carries only in-frame clones and drops some. The data show around 250,000 clones, with around 85% seen just once and roughly 6.3% held by the top ten. The CDR3 length is 13 residues. V was cut by 3 bases and J by 10 bases, with 10 bases left in between. This rearrangement joins TRBV12-3 or TRBV12-4 to TRBJ1-6; possible D gene TRBD1, 5 bases. The sample taken for sequencing was peripheral blood. This TCR came from a man aged 55-75 years with acute or convalescent COVID-19. CDR3 nucleotides: TGTGCCAGCAGTTTGACAGCTGGATCACCCCTCCACTTT. It codes for CASSLTAGSPLHF.